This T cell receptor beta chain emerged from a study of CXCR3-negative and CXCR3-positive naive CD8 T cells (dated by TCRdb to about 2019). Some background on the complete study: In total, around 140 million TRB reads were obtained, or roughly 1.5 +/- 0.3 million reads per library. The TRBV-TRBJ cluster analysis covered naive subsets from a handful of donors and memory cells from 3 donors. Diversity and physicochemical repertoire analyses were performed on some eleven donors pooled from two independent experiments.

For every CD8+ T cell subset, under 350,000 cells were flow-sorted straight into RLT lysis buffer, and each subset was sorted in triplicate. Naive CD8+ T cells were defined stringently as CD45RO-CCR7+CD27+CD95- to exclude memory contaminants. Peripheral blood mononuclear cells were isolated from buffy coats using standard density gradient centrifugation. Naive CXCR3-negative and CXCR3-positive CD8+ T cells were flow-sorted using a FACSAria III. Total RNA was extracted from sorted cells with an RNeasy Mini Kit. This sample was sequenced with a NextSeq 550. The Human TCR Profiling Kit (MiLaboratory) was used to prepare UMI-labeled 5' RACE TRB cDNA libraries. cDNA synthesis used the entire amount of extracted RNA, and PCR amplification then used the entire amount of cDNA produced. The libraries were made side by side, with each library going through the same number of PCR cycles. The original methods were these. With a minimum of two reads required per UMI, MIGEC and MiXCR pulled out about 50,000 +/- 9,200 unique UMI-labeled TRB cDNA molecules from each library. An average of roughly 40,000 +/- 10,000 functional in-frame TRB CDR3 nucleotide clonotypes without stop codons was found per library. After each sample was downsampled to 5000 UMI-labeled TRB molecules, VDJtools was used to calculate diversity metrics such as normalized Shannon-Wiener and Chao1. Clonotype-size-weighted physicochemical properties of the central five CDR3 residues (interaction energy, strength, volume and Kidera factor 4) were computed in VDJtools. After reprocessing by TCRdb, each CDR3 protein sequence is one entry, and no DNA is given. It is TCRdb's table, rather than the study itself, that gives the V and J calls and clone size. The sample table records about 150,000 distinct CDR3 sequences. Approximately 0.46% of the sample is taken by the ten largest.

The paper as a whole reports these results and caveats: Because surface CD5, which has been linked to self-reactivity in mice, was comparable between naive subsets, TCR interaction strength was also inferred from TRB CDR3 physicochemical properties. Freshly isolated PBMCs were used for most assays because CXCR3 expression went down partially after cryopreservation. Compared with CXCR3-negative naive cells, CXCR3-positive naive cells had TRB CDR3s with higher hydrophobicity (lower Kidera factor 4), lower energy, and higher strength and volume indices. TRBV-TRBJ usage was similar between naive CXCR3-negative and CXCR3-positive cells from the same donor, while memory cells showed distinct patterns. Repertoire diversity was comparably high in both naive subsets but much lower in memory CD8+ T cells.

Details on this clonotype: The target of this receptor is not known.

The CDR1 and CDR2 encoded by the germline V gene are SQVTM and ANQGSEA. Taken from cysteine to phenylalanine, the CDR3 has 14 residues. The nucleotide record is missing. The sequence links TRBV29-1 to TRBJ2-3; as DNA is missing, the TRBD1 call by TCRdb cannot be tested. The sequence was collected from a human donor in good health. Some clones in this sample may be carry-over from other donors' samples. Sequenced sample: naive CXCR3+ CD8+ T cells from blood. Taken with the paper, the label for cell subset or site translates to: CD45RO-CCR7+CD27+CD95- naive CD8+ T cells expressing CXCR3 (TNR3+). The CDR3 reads CSAPGQEYTDTQYF.